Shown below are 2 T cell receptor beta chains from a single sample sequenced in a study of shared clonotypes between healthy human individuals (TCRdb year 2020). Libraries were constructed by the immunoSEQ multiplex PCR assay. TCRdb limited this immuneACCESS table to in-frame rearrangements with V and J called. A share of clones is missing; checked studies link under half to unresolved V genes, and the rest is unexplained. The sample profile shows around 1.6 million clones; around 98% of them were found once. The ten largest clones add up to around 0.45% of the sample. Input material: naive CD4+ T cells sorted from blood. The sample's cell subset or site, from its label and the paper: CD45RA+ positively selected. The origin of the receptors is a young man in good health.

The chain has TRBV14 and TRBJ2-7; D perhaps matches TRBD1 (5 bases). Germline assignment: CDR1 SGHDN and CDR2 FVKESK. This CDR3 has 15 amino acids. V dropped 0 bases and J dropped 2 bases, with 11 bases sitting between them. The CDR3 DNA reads TGTGCCAGCAGCCAAGATGCAGGGCGGACCTACGAGCAGTACTTC. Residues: CASSQDAGRTYEQYF.

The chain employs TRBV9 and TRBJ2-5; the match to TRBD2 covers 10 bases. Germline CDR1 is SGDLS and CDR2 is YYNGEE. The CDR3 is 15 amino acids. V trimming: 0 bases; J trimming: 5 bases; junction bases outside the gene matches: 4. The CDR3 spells CASSVALAGDETQYF. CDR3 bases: TGTGCCAGCAGCGTAGCCCTAGCGGGAGATGAGACCCAGTACTTC.